This entry is about one TCR beta chain. Germline-derived CDR1 and CDR2 are SQVTM and ANQGSEA. The germline V and J ends were trimmed by 7 bases and 5 bases, with 14 bases remaining between them. The CDR3 totals 12 residues. The data originate from a study of shared clonotypes between healthy human individuals. An assay was performed, and its level was deep. TCRdb's copy holds only in-frame clones and misses some; the assay was immunoSEQ multiplex PCR. This table holds 650,000 to 800,000 clones, about two thirds found once. This receptor was identified in a woman in her 30s in good health. Specimen: memory CD4+ T cells sorted from blood. Subset indicated: CD45RA-negative fraction. The rearrangement uses TRBV29-1 and TRBJ2-5, with TRBD1 as a possible D gene (5 bases). CDR3 region: CSARDSPETQYF. CDR3 in DNA: TGCAGCGCTCGCGACAGCCCGGAGACCCAGTACTTC.